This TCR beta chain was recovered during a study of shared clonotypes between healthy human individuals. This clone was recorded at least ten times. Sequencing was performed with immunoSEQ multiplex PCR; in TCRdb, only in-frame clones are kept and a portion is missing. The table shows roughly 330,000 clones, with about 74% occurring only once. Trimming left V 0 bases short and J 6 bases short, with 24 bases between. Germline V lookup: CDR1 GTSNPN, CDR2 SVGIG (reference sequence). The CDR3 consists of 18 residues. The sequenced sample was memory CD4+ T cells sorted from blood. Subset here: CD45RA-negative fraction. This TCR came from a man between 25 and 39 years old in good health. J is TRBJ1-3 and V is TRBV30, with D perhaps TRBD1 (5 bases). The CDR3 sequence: CAWSVAGFPGHGINTIYF. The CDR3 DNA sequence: TGTGCCTGGAGTGTCGCCGGGTTTCCGGGGCACGGAATAAACACCATATATTTT.